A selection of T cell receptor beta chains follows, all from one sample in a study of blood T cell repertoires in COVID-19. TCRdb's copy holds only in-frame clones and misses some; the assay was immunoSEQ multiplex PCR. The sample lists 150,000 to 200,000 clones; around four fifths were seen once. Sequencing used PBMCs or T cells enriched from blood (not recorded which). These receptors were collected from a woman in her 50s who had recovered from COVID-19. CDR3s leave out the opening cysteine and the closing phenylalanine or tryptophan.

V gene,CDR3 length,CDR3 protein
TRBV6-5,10,ASSYLYGEAF
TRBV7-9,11,ASNDQGISEAF
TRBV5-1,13,ASSLLGGEGTYEF
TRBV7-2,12,ASSSTLRSGELF
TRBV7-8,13,ASSLAGGIGNTIY
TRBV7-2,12,ASSEGLSVETQY
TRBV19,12,ASIRDRVNTEAF
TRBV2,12,ASSVGFLGLGQY
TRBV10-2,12,ASSGQMNTGELF
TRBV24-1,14,ATSDFRGKVYTEAF
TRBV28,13,ASSLRDRYNSPLH
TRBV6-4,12,ASRGTSGRGEQF
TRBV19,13,ASSIGQGVGETQY
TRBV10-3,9,AITGGNTIY
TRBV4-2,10,ASSQRQGGLH
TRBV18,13,ASSQAGSGANVLT
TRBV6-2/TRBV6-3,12,ASSYGTRRSPLH
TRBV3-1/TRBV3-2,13,ASSQVTGGYSPLH
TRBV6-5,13,ASTNYRVAGQPQH
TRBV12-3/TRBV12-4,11,ASTLGGTYEQY
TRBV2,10,ASSNMGRAQH
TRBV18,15,ASSLRTGPASSYEQY
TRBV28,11,ASRGQGPYEQY
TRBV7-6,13,ASSLGTGVRQPQH
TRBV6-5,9,ASSNTGELF
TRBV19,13,ASSINPRVDQPQH
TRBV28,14,ASSSRGGTRTNEQY
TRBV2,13,ASRDGLQGYNEQF
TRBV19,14,ASSIARGPLNQPQH
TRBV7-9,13,ASSATGSWLSEAF
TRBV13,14,ASSLKGQVTYNEQF
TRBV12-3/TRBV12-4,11,ASSLAGANTIY
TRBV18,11,ASSQDRVDGYT
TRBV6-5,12,ASSGTGAYQPQH
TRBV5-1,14,ASSLGAGVNTGELF
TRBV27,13,ASSLLGTGGITLH
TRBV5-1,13,ASSLSGGFNYGYT
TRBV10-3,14,AISARLAGVGNEQF
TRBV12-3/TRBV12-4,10,ASSSKGHEQY
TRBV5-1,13,ASRTGDSSYNEQF
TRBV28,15,ASGVVGGLAGSNEQF
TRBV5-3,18,ARSFRPLDRGLATDYEQY
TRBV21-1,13,ASSNCGTSSYEQY
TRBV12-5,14,ASGLVTGTGSNEQF
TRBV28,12,ASDSSAYNSPLH
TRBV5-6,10,ASSLLSSGLF
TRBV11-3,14,ASSFTGQGASETQY
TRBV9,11,ASSAKNTGELF
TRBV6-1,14,ASSEVRGTSGNTIY
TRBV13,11,ASSPKGLQPQH
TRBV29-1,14,SVGGLAGGSPYEQY
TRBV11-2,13,ASSPGQYSNQPQH